This passage covers 18 T cell receptor beta chains from one sample sequenced in a study of chemoradiotherapy in HPV16-positive cancers. Assay: immunoSEQ multiplex PCR; the TCRdb copy retains only in-frame clones and omits some. The sample carries around 6,500 clones, 65% to 80% recorded once. The specimen was tumor tissue, collected from a patient who underwent chemoradiotherapy. The receptors come from a human donor with HPV-associated anogenital cancer.

The V call is TRBV28, the J call TRBJ1-1; no clear D gene. This CDR3 comprises 15 residues. V dropped 6 bases and J dropped 0 bases, with 14 bases sitting between them. In germline, CDR1 is MDHEN, CDR2 SYDVKM. In nucleotides, the CDR3 is TGTGCCAGCAGGGAAACTGGTACGGTGAACACTGAAGCTTTCTTT. It encodes CASRETGTVNTEAFF.

The gene calls are TRBV30 and TRBJ1-4, with D perhaps TRBD1 (5 bases). Trimming removed 0 bases at V and 3 bases at J, with 11 bases between. Germline V CDR1 and CDR2: GTSNPN, SVGIG (reference sequence). The CDR3 has 15 residues. In DNA form, the CDR3 reads TGTGCCTGGAGTGTAACAGGAGGGTCTAATGAAAAACTGTTTTTT. Amino acid sequence: CAWSVTGGSNEKLFF.

The sample holds a few counts of this clone. The chain uses TRBV7-2 and TRBJ1-4; D is undetermined. The V end lost 5 bases, the J end lost 12 bases, and 13 bases lay between the germline ends. The CDR3 contains 12 residues. Germline CDR1 SGHTA, CDR2 FQGNSA. The CDR3 DNA is TGTGCCAGCAGCCCCCTCGGGGTGGAACTGTTTTTT. Translation: CASSPLGVELFF.

V and J are TRBV6-5 and TRBJ1-3, with a tentative D call TRBD1 (6 bases). CDR3 length: 16 amino acids. V dropped 0 bases and J dropped 2 bases, with 11 bases sitting between them. CDR1 and CDR2 (germline): MNHEY, SVGAGI. CDR3 nucleotide sequence: TGTGCCAGCAGTTACTCGAACAGGGCAACTGGAAACACCATATATTTT. Translation: CASSYSNRATGNTIYF.

The chain employs TRBV6-5 and TRBJ2-2; no clear D gene. The CDR3 spans 13 residues. Trimming pared 1 base from V and 7 bases from J, leaving 7 bases between. From germline, CDR1 is MNHEY and CDR2 SVGAGI. DNA for the CDR3: TGTGCCAGCAGTTACTGGGTTTTCGGGGAGCTGTTTTTT. This sequence encodes CASSYWVFGELFF.

The rearrangement joins TRBV6-5 to TRBJ2-5; TRBD1 is a possible D gene (5 bases). Germline V gene data show CDR1 as MNHEY and CDR2 as SVGAGI. CDR3 length: 11 residues. V lost 6 bases and J lost 4, with 6 bases in between. The CDR3 loop reads CASSQGETQYF. The DNA for the CDR3 is TGTGCCAGCAGCCAGGGAGAGACCCAGTACTTC.

This clone was detected only a few times. The rearrangement joins TRBV6-1 to TRBJ1-1; 7 nucleotides agree with TRBD1. V trimming: 8 bases; J trimming: 4 bases; junction bases outside the gene matches: 10. CDR1 and CDR2 (germline): MNHNS, SASEGT. There are 14 residues in the CDR3. DNA for the CDR3: TGTGCCAGCGGAGGCCGACAGGGCGGCACTGAAGCTTTCTTT. Amino acids: CASGGRQGGTEAFF.

Here the CDR3 reads CASSPEEAGTNYGYTF. The CDR3 DNA follows: TGTGCCAGCAGCCCTGAGGAAGCAGGGACTAACTATGGCTACACCTTC. The chain has TRBV7-8 and TRBJ1-2; D might be TRBD1 (5 bases). The CDR3 runs 16 residues. V lost 5 bases and J lost 0, with 16 bases in between. CDR1 and CDR2 from the germline V gene are SGHVS and FQNEAQ.

As DNA, the CDR3 is TGTGCCAGCAGCGTAGCCCCGGGAGGCACAGATACGCAGTATTTT. Its translation is CASSVAPGGTDTQYF. The rearrangement uses TRBV9 and TRBJ2-3, with D tentatively TRBD2 (6 bases). Trimming took 0 bases from V and 1 from J, leaving 9 bases between them. The CDR3 loop spans 15 amino acids. Germline assignment: CDR1 SGDLS and CDR2 YYNGEE.

This clone was found a few times. The chain joins TRBV7-2 to TRBJ2-7, with no clear D. The V end was cut by 5 bases, the J end by 5 bases, with 19 bases between. The CDR3 sequence is 15 residues long. The germline V gene has CDR1 SGHTA and CDR2 FQGNSA. The CDR3: CASSPEFLRTDEQYF. Here the CDR3 DNA reads TGTGCCAGCAGCCCAGAGTTCTTGCGTACGGACGAGCAGTACTTC.

CDR3 loop: CASSQNGNARPRVEAFF. The CDR3 nucleotides read TGTGCCAGCAGCCAAAACGGGAACGCTCGACCCAGGGTTGAAGCTTTCTTT. The genes are TRBV14 and TRBJ1-1; possibly TRBD1 for D (5 bases). The CDR3 has 17 residues. V was trimmed by 2 bases and J by 7 bases, leaving 23 bases between them. The germline V gene has CDR1 SGHDN and CDR2 FVKESK.

DNA of the CDR3: TGTGCCAGCAGCTTAGACAATGAGCAGTTCTTC. Translated: CASSLDNEQFF. This chain connects TRBV11-1 to TRBJ2-1; D gene unclear. Germline CDR1 and CDR2: SGHAT and FQDESV (reference sequence). Trimming removed 1 base from V and 5 bases from J, with 0 bases in between. This CDR3 has 11 amino acids.

V usage is TRBV2 and J usage is TRBJ1-1; unclear D gene. The CDR3 runs to 17 residues. V shed 3 bases and J shed 1 base, with 18 bases lying between them. Germline lookup yields CDR1 SNHLY and CDR2 FYNNEI. The CDR3 here is CASSDGEEGGKNTEAFF. CDR3 in DNA: TGTGCCAGCAGTGATGGTGAGGAAGGAGGGAAGAACACTGAAGCTTTCTTT.

V is TRBV11-2 and J is TRBJ1-6; 8 nucleotides align to TRBD1. The CDR3 extends over 14 amino acids. V shed 3 bases and J 9 bases; nucleotides not matched to a gene: 4. Germline CDR1 and CDR2: SGHAT and FQNNGV. Here the CDR3 reads CASSLAGGGSPLHF. CDR3 sequence (DNA): TGTGCCAGCAGCTTGGCAGGGGGCGGTTCACCCCTCCACTTT.

In this sample, this clone turned up once. The chain has TRBV6-5 and TRBJ2-7; D unclear. Looked up from germline, CDR1 is MNHEY and CDR2 is SVGAGI. The CDR3 runs to 13 residues. V lost 6 bases and J lost 3, with 12 bases in between. The CDR3: CASSRTLNYEQYF. The CDR3 DNA sequence: TGTGCCAGCAGCCGAACGCTGAACTACGAGCAGTACTTC.

The chain combines TRBV19 with TRBJ1-1, with a tentative D call TRBD1 (6 bases). The CDR3 has 17 residues. V dropped 5 bases and J dropped 1 base, with 20 bases sitting between them. The V gene's germline CDR1 is LNHDA and CDR2 SQIVND (reference sequence). The CDR3: CASSWIQRGETNTEAFF. Written as DNA, the CDR3 is TGTGCCAGTAGTTGGATTCAAAGGGGGGAGACGAACACTGAAGCTTTCTTT.

The chain employs TRBV13 and TRBJ1-5; tentative D call: TRBD1 (5 bases). The germline V gene has CDR1 PRHDT and CDR2 FYEKMQ (reference sequence). The CDR3 totals 14 residues. V shed 4 bases and J shed 4 bases, with 11 bases lying between them. CDR3 amino acids: CASSWGWGNQPQHF. The CDR3 region has the DNA TGTGCCAGCAGCTGGGGCTGGGGTAATCAGCCCCAGCATTTT.

This clone has just one count. The chain has TRBV5-1 and TRBJ2-7, with 7 bases fitting TRBD1. The CDR3 covers 16 residues. Trimming took 4 bases from V and 0 from J; bases not matched to a gene: 10. The germline V gene has CDR1 SGHRS and CDR2 YFSETQ. The chain's CDR3 is CASSPDSGGGSYEQYF. CDR3 coding DNA: TGCGCCAGCAGCCCCGATTCAGGGGGTGGCTCCTACGAGCAGTACTTC.